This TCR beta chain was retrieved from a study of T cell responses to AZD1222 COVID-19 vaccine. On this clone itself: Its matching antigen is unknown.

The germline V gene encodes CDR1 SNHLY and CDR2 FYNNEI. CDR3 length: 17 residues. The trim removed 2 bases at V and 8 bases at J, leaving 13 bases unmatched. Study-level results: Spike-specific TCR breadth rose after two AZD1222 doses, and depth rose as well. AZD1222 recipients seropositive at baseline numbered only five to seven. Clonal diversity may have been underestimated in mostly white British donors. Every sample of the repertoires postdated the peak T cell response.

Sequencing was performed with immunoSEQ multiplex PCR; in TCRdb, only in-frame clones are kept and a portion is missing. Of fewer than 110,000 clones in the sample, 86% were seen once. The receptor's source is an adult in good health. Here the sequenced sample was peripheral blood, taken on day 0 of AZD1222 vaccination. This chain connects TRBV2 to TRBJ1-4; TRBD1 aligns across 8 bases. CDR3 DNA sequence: TGTGCCAGCAGTGAAATGGCAGGGGGCGTTAAGGACGAAAAACTGTTTTTT. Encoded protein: CASSEMAGGVKDEKLFF.